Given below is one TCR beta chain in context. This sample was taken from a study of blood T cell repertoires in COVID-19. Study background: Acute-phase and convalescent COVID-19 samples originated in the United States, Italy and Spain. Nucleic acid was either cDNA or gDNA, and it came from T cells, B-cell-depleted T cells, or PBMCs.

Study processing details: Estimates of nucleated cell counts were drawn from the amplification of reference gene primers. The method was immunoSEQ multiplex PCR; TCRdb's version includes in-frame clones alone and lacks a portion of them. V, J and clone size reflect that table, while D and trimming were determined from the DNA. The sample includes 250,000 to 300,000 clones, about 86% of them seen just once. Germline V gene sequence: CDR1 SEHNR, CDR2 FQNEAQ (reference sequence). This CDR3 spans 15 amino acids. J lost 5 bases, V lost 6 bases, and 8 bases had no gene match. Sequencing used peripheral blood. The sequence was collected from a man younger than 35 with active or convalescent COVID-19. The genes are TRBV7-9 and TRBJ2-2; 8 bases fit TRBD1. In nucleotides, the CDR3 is TGTGCCAGCAGGGACAGGGACCGAACAACCGGGGAGCTGTTTTTT. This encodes CASRDRDRTTGELFF.